Listed here are 24 T cell receptor beta chains from one sample, sequenced in a study of regulatory T cells in long-lasting Graves disease. For TCR beta, libraries came from iRepertoire HTBI primers and Arm-PCR of CDR3 regions. Each CDR3 protein gets one entry after TCRdb re-called the multiplex PCR reads with MiXCR. There are about 530,000 distinct CDR3 sequences in the sample; about 15% occur only once, and roughly 25% lies in the top ten. Described time point: newly diagnosed GD, antithyroid drugs for less than 3 months. Researchers made the TCR library from RNA that was extracted from PBMCs. The data also belong to a second study, concerning T cells in Graves' hyperthyroidism and ophthalmopathy.

Specimen: peripheral blood mononuclear cells (PBMCs), collected at new diagnosis, from a patient treated with antithyroid drugs. All receptors derive from a woman aged 35-65 years with Graves disease.

V gene TRBV27 combines with J gene TRBJ1-1; 7 positions agree with TRBD1. Per the germline V gene, CDR1 is MNHEY and CDR2 is SMNVEV (reference sequence). J lost 2 bases, V lost 4 bases, and 10 bases had no gene match. The CDR3 loop spans 16 amino acids. The CDR3: CASSSRQGVVNTEAFF. For the CDR3, the DNA is TGTGCCAGCAGTTCCAGACAGGGCGTAGTTAACACTGAAGCTTTCTTT.

In its sample, this clonotype was seen a few times. V usage is TRBV11-2 and J usage is TRBJ2-2, with TRBD2 matching 9 bases. This CDR3 is built from 16 residues. The ends lost 4 bases at V and 6 bases at J; junction bases unmatched: 9. Looked up from germline, CDR1 is SGHAT and CDR2 is FQNNGV. CDR3 in DNA: TGTGCCAGCAGCTCCCACGGGACTAGCCTTTCCGGGGAGCTGTTTTTT. Translation: CASSSHGTSLSGELFF.

This clonotype has only a few counts. J is TRBJ1-1 and V is TRBV7-9; unclear D gene. The CDR3 has 15 residues. The germline V gene has CDR1 SEHNR and CDR2 FQNEAQ (reference sequence). Trimming took off 5 bases at V and 1 base at J, with 14 bases between the two ends. CDR3 sequence (DNA): TGTGCCAGCAGCCCATCCGAAGAGAAGAACACTGAAGCTTTCTTT. It is translated as CASSPSEEKNTEAFF.

Details on this clonotype: The junction departs from germline at one end; a sequencing error may be responsible. J is TRBJ2-5 and V is TRBV27, with a possible D match to TRBD2 (6 bases). The CDR3 has 13 residues. Germline CDR1 MNHEY, CDR2 SMNVEV (reference sequence). The CDR3: CASSLAGQEAQYF. CDR3 nucleotides: TGTGCCAGCAGTTTAGCGGGGCAAGAGGCCCAGTACTTC.

This clonotype has a count of ten or more. The chain joins TRBV12-3 or TRBV12-4 to TRBJ1-6, with a possible D match to TRBD1 (5 bases). Trimming stripped 1 base from V and 9 bases from J, with 13 bases between. CDR3 size: 15 residues. The CDR3 bases are TGTGCCAGCAGTTTAGTTTTCGGGGGAGGTTCACCCCTCCACTTT. It specifies CASSLVFGGGSPLHF.

This clonotype was seen repeatedly, ten times or more. This chain links TRBV24-1 with TRBJ1-1; 7 bases align to TRBD1. CDR3 length: 16 residues. Germline V gene lookup returns CDR1 KGHDR and CDR2 SFDVKD. V lost 3 bases to trimming and J lost 3 bases; unmatched junction nucleotides: 9. CDR3 DNA sequence: TGTGCCACCAGTGATGACAGGGCGGAATCTTACACTGAAGCTTTCTTT. It encodes CATSDDRAESYTEAFF.

The chain joins TRBV9 to TRBJ1-6; TRBD1 agrees at 7 bases. The V segment lost 3 bases and the J segment 7 bases; nucleotides outside the gene matches: 4. The germline V gene encodes CDR1 SGDLS and CDR2 YYNGEE. The length of the CDR3 is 14 residues. Here the CDR3 DNA reads TGTGCCAGCAGCGGAGGGACAGAGAATTCACCCCTCCACTTT. The encoded protein is CASSGGTENSPLHF. Using reference TRBV9 and TRBJ1-6 for the parts outside the CDR3, the full variable domain is DSGVTQTPKHLITATGQRVTLRCSPRSGDLSVYWYQQSLDQGLQFLIQYYNGEERAKGNILERFSAQQFPDLHSELNLSSLELGDSALYFCASSGGTENSPLHFGNGTRLTVT.

The table lists this clonotype with many counts. This chain uses TRBV27 with TRBJ2-7, with D uncertain. Trimming removed 6 bases from V and 3 bases from J, with 12 bases in between. CDR1 is MNHEY, CDR2 SMNVEV, per germline (reference sequence). There are 13 residues in the CDR3. CDR3 DNA: TGTGCCAGCAGCCGGACCGTCCTCTACGAGCAGTACTTC. As protein: CASSRTVLYEQYF.

The genes are TRBV20-1 and TRBJ2-3; the match to TRBD1 covers 9 bases. The germline V gene encodes CDR1 DFQATT and CDR2 SNEGSKA (reference sequence). Trimming took 7 bases from V and 6 from J; bases not matched to a gene: 14. This CDR3 contains 15 residues. In DNA form, the CDR3 reads TGCAGTGTTACCCCGGGGACAGGGATAGTTGATACGCAGTATTTT. It is translated as CSVTPGTGIVDTQYF.

This clonotype has a count of ten or more. V usage is TRBV7-9 and J usage is TRBJ1-2; D gene uncertain. Germline V gives CDR1 SEHNR, CDR2 FQNEAQ (reference sequence). The CDR3 runs to 14 residues. V was trimmed by 7 bases and J by 7 bases, leaving 19 bases between them. The CDR3 DNA sequence: TGTGCCAGCAACCAACCCGGGAGGGTCGTTGGCTACACCTTC. Its protein is CASNQPGRVVGYTF. The entire variable domain, with the rest obtained from reference TRBV7-9 and TRBJ1-2, is as follows: DTGVSQNPRHKITKRGQNVTFRCDPISEHNRLYWYRQTLGQGPEFLTYFQNEAQLEKSRLLSDRFSAERPKGSFSTLEIQRTEQGDSAMYLCASNQPGRVVGYTFGSGTRLTVV.

For this clonotype: Compared with germline, one end of the junction differs, possibly owing to a read error. The chain joins TRBV19 to TRBJ2-7, with 7 bases matching TRBD1. CDR1 is LNHDA, CDR2 SQIVND, per germline (reference sequence). There are 13 residues in the CDR3. The CDR3 here is CASSSHRGNEQYF. The CDR3 nucleotides read TGTGCCAGTAGTTCTCACAGGGGTAACGAACAGTACTTC.

This clonotype came up many times. The rearrangement links TRBV12-3 or TRBV12-4 to TRBJ2-7; unclear D gene. Trimming left V 3 bases short and J 4 bases short, with 13 bases between. The CDR3 spans 14 residues. The CDR3 protein is CASSLRQSWYEQYF. The CDR3 DNA follows: TGTGCCAGCAGTTTGAGGCAAAGCTGGTACGAGCAGTACTTC.

This clonotype was seen a handful of times. The rearrangement uses TRBV10-3 and TRBJ2-2, with TRBD1 matching 7 bases. The CDR3 has 13 residues. Germline CDR1 and CDR2: ENHRY and SYGVKD. Trimming removed 11 bases from V and 7 bases from J; junction bases left unmatched: 10. CDR3 amino acids: CAASDRVDGELFF. DNA for the CDR3: TGTGCCGCTTCCGACAGGGTGGACGGGGAGCTGTTTTTT.

This clonotype was recorded many times. This chain uses TRBV28 with TRBJ2-7, with TRBD2 matching over 8 bases. The CDR3 consists of 14 residues. J lost 7 bases, V lost 5 bases, and 10 bases had no gene match. The germline gives CDR1 MDHEN, CDR2 SYDVKM. CDR3 sequence reads: CASSAGGPVEEQYF. The DNA for the CDR3 is TGTGCCAGCAGTGCGGGGGGCCCGGTTGAGGAGCAGTACTTC.

This clonotype was seen only a few times. This chain connects TRBV6-1 to TRBJ1-5, with D unresolved. CDR1 and CDR2 (germline): MNHNS, SASEGT. The CDR3 runs to 12 residues. V was shortened by 11 bases and J by 6 bases, with 14 bases between the two germline ends. The CDR3 loop is CARSLGSQPQHF. CDR3 nucleotides: TGTGCCCGCTCCCTCGGGAGTCAGCCCCAGCATTTT.

The chain links TRBV7-6 to TRBJ2-1; D gene uncertain. The germline gives CDR1 SGHVS, CDR2 FNYEAQ. The CDR3 sequence is 16 residues long. V shed 0 bases and J shed 0 bases, with 9 bases lying between them. The CDR3 reads CASSLAPESSYNEQFF. In DNA, the CDR3 is TGTGCCAGCAGCTTAGCGCCTGAAAGCTCCTACAATGAGCAGTTCTTC.

V usage is TRBV7-8 and J usage is TRBJ1-6; D is ambiguous. This CDR3 is built from 15 residues. V shed 5 bases and J shed 11 bases, with 19 bases lying between them. Germline V gene sequence: CDR1 SGHVS, CDR2 FQNEAQ. Here the CDR3 DNA reads TGTGCCAGCAGCCAAGAAAGGCCTCCTGGGACACCCCTCCACTTT. Translated: CASSQERPPGTPLHF.

A word on this clonotype: Being one base from a much bigger clone, this may be a read error. This chain uses TRBV12-3 or TRBV12-4 with TRBJ2-1; TRBD2 matches at 10 bases. V lost 3 bases and J lost 6; bases outside the gene matches: 2. The CDR3 runs to 14 residues. The CDR3 is CASSFSGGPNEQFF. CDR3 sequence (DNA): TGTGCCAGCAGTTTTAGCGGGGGGCCCAATGAGCAGTTCTTC.

This clonotype was counted at least ten times. The chain links TRBV18 to TRBJ2-5; 9 bases line up with TRBD1. Looked up from germline, CDR1 is KGHSH and CDR2 is LQKENI. There are 15 residues in the CDR3. J gave up 1 base and V 4 bases, and 4 bases lay outside the gene matches. This CDR3 is CASSHRGLTQETQYF. CDR3 DNA: TGTGCCAGCTCACACAGGGGGCTAACCCAAGAGACCCAGTACTTC.

This clonotype was counted a few times. J is TRBJ2-1 and V is TRBV10-3; 15 bases are a match to TRBD2. The junction had 9 bases not matched to a gene; V was cut back by 10 bases and J by 14 bases. Germline V lookup: CDR1 ENHRY, CDR2 SYGVKD. This CDR3 is 13 amino acids long. CDR3: CANQGTSGGMKFF. The CDR3 DNA follows: TGTGCCAACCAAGGGACTAGCGGGGGGATGAAGTTCTTC.

V usage is TRBV10-2 and J usage is TRBJ1-1, with unresolved D. Germline V gene sequence: CDR1 WSHSY, CDR2 SAAADI. CDR3 size: 14 residues. Trimming took 2 bases from V and 1 from J, leaving 8 bases between them. The CDR3 sequence is CASSEHGSNTEAFF. CDR3 nucleotide sequence: TGCGCCAGCAGTGAGCACGGGTCGAACACTGAAGCTTTCTTT.

The V gene is TRBV14, the J gene TRBJ2-7; D may be TRBD2 (6 bases). V lost 1 base and J 2 bases, leaving 15 bases between the germline ends. Germline loops: CDR1 SGHDN, CDR2 FVKESK. The CDR3 has 16 residues. In DNA, the CDR3 is TGTGCCAGCAGCCAAGGGGCGGAGGGGTTCGCCTACGAGCAGTACTTC. Encoded protein: CASSQGAEGFAYEQYF.

This clonotype has a count of ten or more. J is TRBJ2-1 and V is TRBV28; no definite D call. Germline V gene sequence: CDR1 MDHEN, CDR2 SYDVKM. V shed 7 bases and J shed 6 bases, with 16 bases lying between them. The CDR3 is 14 amino acids. In DNA, the CDR3 is TGTGCCAGCAATTCTTTTAGGCAGTCCAATGAGCAGTTCTTC. It translates to CASNSFRQSNEQFF.

The chain links TRBV19 to TRBJ2-7; maybe TRBD1 (5 bases). Germline V gene data show CDR1 as LNHDA and CDR2 as SQIVND (reference sequence). This CDR3 has 11 residues. V was clipped by 5 bases and J by 9 bases, with 11 bases between them. Written as DNA, the CDR3 is TGTGCCAGTAGTGTTCAGGGAAGGCAGTACTTC. Translating it yields CASSVQGRQYF.